This TCR beta chain was obtained from a study of T cells in Graves' hyperthyroidism and ophthalmopathy (dated by TCRdb to about 2019). Looking at the study overall: Peripheral blood samples were taken at the time of initial diagnosis, prior to any treatment. Whether ophthalmopathy could be predicted prospectively was tested in an independent validation cohort made up of roughly 19 hyperthyroidism patients plus 17 patients who later progressed to ophthalmopathy. The paper describes TCR Vbeta CDR3 sequencing of around 130 peripheral blood samples, made up of about 41 ophthalmopathy patients, roughly 72 hyperthyroidism patients and about 17 progressor patients. After blood sampling, hyperthyroidism patients were treated with methimazole at a starting dose of 30 mg daily, and ophthalmopathy patients were treated with high-dose intravenous methylprednisolone. To identify distinguishing TCR V-J signatures, a discovery cohort of around 100 patients was used, comprising 40 to 45 with Graves' ophthalmopathy and some 57 with stable Graves' hyperthyroidism. For training and testing, the 110 or so patients in the discovery cohort were randomly divided in a 7:3 ratio. In addition, the study compared T-cell repertoires in thyroid tissue and in blood from about 6 Graves' hyperthyroidism patients. The paper as a whole reports these results and caveats: Ophthalmopathy was separated from stable hyperthyroidism by a 13 V-J signature model, with just over 85% sensitivity and approximately 81% specificity obtained in cross-validation and 80%/75% obtained in testing. Sample size was not statistically predetermined, and investigators were not blinded to group allocation. In validation, progression to ophthalmopathy was predicted by the model with around 70% sensitivity and 72.22% specificity, a median of roughly six months before onset. Blood samples also contained most of the expanded thyroid clonotypes (frequency above 0.001), which suggests that blood repertoires may reflect thyroid immune responses.

Ophthalmopathy patients had moderately to severely active disease, Clinical Activity Score of at least 3, NOSPECS grade of at least 4, and duration under 3 months. Any patient with an uncontrolled infection, another autoimmune disease, pregnancy or lactation was excluded. Diagnoses were based on clinical symptoms, serum thyroxine and TRAb, thyroid ultrasound and orbital computed tomography. PBMCs were isolated from more than 9 ml of fresh peripheral blood by Ficoll-Paque density gradient centrifugation. Total RNA was extracted with Trizol reagent, and quality was checked on an Agilent 2100 Bioanalyzer. The CDR3 spans 12 residues, from the cysteine through the phenylalanine. Kept here is only the CDR3 DNA, which spans 36 bases and is read in frame from base 1. The germline V gene sets CDR1 to SGHRS and CDR2 to YFSETQ. Trimming takes 4 bases from V and 5 bases from J, and the germline ends sit 8 bases apart.

This clonotype was seen ten or more times. The antigen it binds to is not known. No per-base quality is available; no much larger clone lies one base away. Amplification of TCR beta CDR3 regions was carried out from RNA transcripts. The TCR CDR3 was subjected to a first round of RT-PCR using the HTBI primer set and the Qiagen OneStep RT-PCR kit. The libraries were constructed in a second round of multiplex PCR and then size-selected and purified. Paired-end sequencing of the libraries was performed with 100 bp reads on an Illumina HiSeq2000. In the paper's pipeline: Raw data were processed with SOAPnuke, discarding reads with adapters, uncalled bases, mean Phred below 15, or no exact constant-primer or identifier match. High-quality paired reads were merged using COPE v1.2.5, and each unique nucleotide sequence was defined as a clonotype. MiTCR v1.1 was used to align clonotypes to the IMGT TRBV, TRBD and TRBJ reference segments. Only V-J combinations with frequency above 0.0001, covering roughly 99% of repertoires, were analysed. The TCS score was defined as F50 (clonal expansion) divided by E x V (chaos), with BLOSUM62-based TCRdist calculated between CDR3 peptides within each V-J. Welch's t-statistics and random forest reduced around 510 V-J features to 13, which were used in a naive Bayes classifier (R e1071). Using fastp at Q25 and MiXCR, TCRdb reprocessed the public reads and kept productive beta chains. CDR3 protein duplicates are merged, each entry listing the most common genes and DNA. Clone size and V and J calls follow TCRdb, not the original study. The sample table shows around 600,000 distinct CDR3 sequences, and roughly 15% are seen once. Approximately 3.5% of the sample comes from the top ten.

This TCR came from a woman aged 40 to 50 with Graves' ophthalmopathy. The material sequenced was blood. Recombination connected TRBV5-1 to TRBJ2-3; too little of a D gene remains to name it. The CDR3 region has the sequence CASSRSEDTQYF. DNA sequence: TGCGCCAGCAGCCGGAGTGAAGATACGCAGTATTTT.